The 30 T cell receptor beta chains below come from one sample, sequenced in a study of Graves' ophthalmopathy and Graves' hyperthyroidism. Amplification from RNA transcripts yielded the TCR beta CDR3 regions. RT-PCR with HTBI primers came first, then second-round multiplex PCR. TCRdb redid the calling of the multiplex PCR reads with MiXCR, one entry per CDR3 protein. Of 350,000 or so distinct CDR3 sequences in the sample, 17% were seen once. Sequencing input: peripheral blood. The receptors here all came from an adult man with Graves' ophthalmopathy.

In this sample, this clonotype turned up many times. The V and J genes are TRBV20-1 and TRBJ2-7; D not certain. The CDR3 contains 14 residues. The germline V and J ends were trimmed by 3 bases and 2 bases, with 14 bases remaining between them. Germline-derived CDR1 and CDR2 are DFQATT and SNEGSKA (reference sequence). The DNA of the CDR3 is TGCAGTGCTAGTTTTAGTGTGGTACCCTACGAGCAGTACTTC. This sequence encodes CSASFSVVPYEQYF.

This clonotype was counted at least ten times. The rearrangement joins TRBV6-1 to TRBJ1-5, with D perhaps matching TRBD1 (5 bases). There are 12 residues in the CDR3. Germline V gives CDR1 MNHNS, CDR2 SASEGT. With 5 bases removed from V and 6 bases from J, the gap between germline ends came to 8 bases. CDR3 amino acids: CASSQQVQPQHF. The CDR3 DNA sequence: TGTGCCAGCAGTCAACAGGTTCAGCCCCAGCATTTT.

The chain uses TRBV4-1 and TRBJ2-7; D gene uncertain. Trimming cost V 0 bases and J 0 bases, with 9 bases left between them. CDR1 is MGHRA, CDR2 YSYEKL, per germline. CDR3 length equals 15 residues. CDR3 sequence (DNA): TGCGCCAGCAGCCAAGACGCGCAGTTCTCCTACGAGCAGTACTTC. Translated, it gives CASSQDAQFSYEQYF.

In this sample, this clonotype turned up many times. The chain employs TRBV2 and TRBJ1-3, with a weak D call TRBD1 (5 bases). Germline values: CDR1 SNHLY, CDR2 FYNNEI. V was cut by 5 bases and J by 2 bases, with 13 bases left in between. CDR3 size: 15 residues. The DNA for the CDR3 is TGTGCCAGCAGTCGGGGGGTCGAGGCTGGAAACACCATATATTTT. As protein: CASSRGVEAGNTIYF.

This clonotype was seen repeatedly, ten times or more. The genes are TRBV29-1 and TRBJ2-2; D gene unclear. Per the germline V gene, CDR1 is SQVTM and CDR2 is ANQGSEA. The V and J ends lost 7 bases and 4 bases respectively, with 16 bases between them. The length of the CDR3 is 14 residues. CDR3 residues: CSAQAVSSTGELFF. CDR3 nucleotide sequence: TGCAGCGCCCAGGCCGTCTCCAGCACCGGGGAGCTGTTTTTT.

This clonotype was detected many times. The chain recombines TRBV15 with TRBJ2-7; a possible D gene is TRBD2 (5 bases). The CDR3 is made up of 19 amino acids. Per the germline V gene, CDR1 is LNHNV and CDR2 is YYDKDF (reference sequence). V lost 1 base and J lost 2, with 24 bases in between. In nucleotides, the CDR3 is TGTGCCACCAGCAGAGGGGCCGGGGTGGATCCGCGCCAACCCTACGAGCAGTACTTC. It codes for CATSRGAGVDPRQPYEQYF.

This clonotype was recorded at least ten times. V usage is TRBV2 and J usage is TRBJ2-7; D unresolved. Trimming stripped 6 bases from V and 7 bases from J, with 13 bases between. The germline gives CDR1 SNHLY, CDR2 FYNNEI. This CDR3 spans 12 amino acids. The CDR3 DNA is TGTGCCAGCAGCCTACCTCCCGGAGAGCAGTACTTC. The encoded protein is CASSLPPGEQYF.

V gene TRBV18 combines with J gene TRBJ2-7; TRBD1 aligns across 7 bases. V was clipped by 3 bases and J by 5 bases; unmatched bases: 10. This CDR3 spans 15 amino acids. The germline gives CDR1 KGHSH, CDR2 LQKENI. The CDR3 DNA reads TGTGCCAGCTCACCTGGACAGGTTTATGGGGACGAGCAGTACTTC. This gives the protein CASSPGQVYGDEQYF.

On this clonotype itself: This may arise from a read error, as a much more abundant clone is one base away. CDR3 coding DNA: TGTGCCAGCAGTTACTCAGGGGGCTCCACCGGGGAGCTGTTTTTT. It specifies CASSYSGGSTGELFF. The chain combines TRBV6-5 with TRBJ2-2; TRBD1 matches at 7 bases. The CDR3 totals 15 residues. CDR1 is MNHEY and CDR2 is SVGAGI in the germline V gene. The trim removed 0 bases at V and 4 bases at J, leaving 2 bases unmatched.

This clonotype was seen at least ten times. The chain recombines TRBV11-2 with TRBJ2-2; 8 bases match TRBD1. Looked up from germline, CDR1 is SGHAT and CDR2 is FQNNGV. The CDR3 runs to 16 residues. Trimming at V came to 3 bases and at J to 0 bases, leaving 3 bases not matched to a gene. CDR3 amino acids: CASSLGRGPNTGELFF. The CDR3 nucleotides read TGTGCCAGCAGCTTGGGCAGGGGGCCGAACACCGGGGAGCTGTTTTTT.

In this sample, this clonotype turned up many times. The V gene is TRBV7-2, the J gene TRBJ2-5, with 8 bases aligning to TRBD2. The CDR3 covers 17 residues. The J segment lost 9 bases and the V segment lost 4 bases, leaving 19 bases of the junction unmatched. Per the germline V gene, CDR1 is SGHTA and CDR2 is FQGNSA. CDR3 in amino acids: CASSSLGGASGSGAQYF. DNA for the CDR3: TGTGCCAGCAGCTCCCTCGGTGGGGCTAGCGGGTCCGGGGCCCAGTACTTC.

This clonotype was seen a handful of times. J is TRBJ2-7 and V is TRBV7-8; D uncertain. The CDR3 covers 13 residues. Germline CDR1 reads SGHVS; CDR2 reads FQNEAQ. The V gene lost 3 bases and the J gene lost 3 bases, with 9 bases spanning the gap. As DNA, the CDR3 is TGTGCCAGCAGCTTCAACTACAACTACGAGCAGTACTTC. Translation: CASSFNYNYEQYF.

This clonotype was detected ten times or more. The chain uses TRBV6-5 and TRBJ2-2; D possibly corresponds to TRBD2 (6 bases). The CDR3 totals 17 residues. Trimming cost V 4 bases and J 7 bases, with 22 bases left between them. Germline V gene data show CDR1 as MNHEY and CDR2 as SVGAGI. The CDR3 DNA reads as TGTGCCAGCAGTTTTCGGCAGGCTGGGATGGGAGGCGGGGAGCTGTTTTTT. This codes for CASSFRQAGMGGGELFF.

This clonotype appeared many times. This chain uses TRBV7-8 with TRBJ2-7; 12 nucleotides line up with TRBD1. This CDR3 contains 14 residues. Germline-derived CDR1 and CDR2 are SGHVS and FQNEAQ. Unmatched junction bases numbered 3, after V lost 4 bases and J lost 5 bases. For the CDR3, the DNA is TGTGCCAGCAGCTCCGGGACAGGGGGCCACGAGCAGTACTTC. It translates to CASSSGTGGHEQYF.

This clonotype was counted many times. The chain carries TRBV6-2 or TRBV6-3 and TRBJ1-2; D might be TRBD1 (6 bases). The CDR3 has 14 amino acids. From germline, CDR1 is MNHEY and CDR2 SVGEGT. The V gene lost 8 bases and the J gene lost 4 bases, with 17 bases spanning the gap. The CDR3 here is CASGNRGRVYGYTF. The CDR3 nucleotides read TGTGCCAGCGGGAACCGGGGGCGCGTCTATGGCTACACCTTC.

This clonotype was detected a few times. The chain joins TRBV27 to TRBJ2-7, with D unclear. V was pared by 0 bases and J by 1 base, with 4 bases between. The CDR3 contains 13 residues. The germline V gene encodes CDR1 MNHEY and CDR2 SMNVEV (reference sequence). Here the CDR3 DNA reads TGTGCCAGCAGTTTATCGTATTCCTACGAGCAGTACTTC. This encodes CASSLSYSYEQYF.

This clonotype was seen ten or more times. The V and J genes are TRBV7-9 and TRBJ1-1; 7 nucleotides match TRBD1. The length of the CDR3 is 14 residues. V lost 0 bases and J lost 5; bases outside the gene matches: 3. Germline V gene sequence: CDR1 SEHNR, CDR2 FQNEAQ (reference sequence). Here the CDR3 reads CASSLATGRTEAFF. The DNA of the CDR3 is TGTGCCAGCAGCTTAGCGACAGGGCGAACTGAAGCTTTCTTT.

This clonotype was seen at least ten times. The rearrangement links TRBV28 to TRBJ1-2; no clear D gene. CDR3 length equals 16 residues. V dropped 1 base and J dropped 4 bases, with 16 bases sitting between them. CDR1 and CDR2 (germline): MDHEN, SYDVKM. For the CDR3, the DNA is TGTGCCAGCAGTTTATCCTACAGTCATCAGGCCTATGGCTACACCTTC. It yields the protein CASSLSYSHQAYGYTF.

This clonotype has a count of ten or more. The J gene is TRBJ2-7, the V gene TRBV20-1; perhaps TRBD2 as D (5 bases). Trimming cost V 3 bases and J 2 bases, with 11 bases left between them. This CDR3 comprises 13 residues. The germline V gene has CDR1 DFQATT and CDR2 SNEGSKA (reference sequence). CDR3 in amino acids: CSASKRDTYEQYF. The CDR3 bases are TGCAGTGCTAGTAAACGGGATACCTACGAGCAGTACTTC.

This clonotype has more than one count but fewer than ten. V gene TRBV27 combines with J gene TRBJ2-7; 9 bases line up with TRBD2. J gave up 1 base and V 3 bases, and 7 bases lay outside the gene matches. The germline V gene has CDR1 MNHEY and CDR2 SMNVEV (reference sequence). The CDR3 spans 16 residues. The DNA of the CDR3 is TGTGCCAGCAGTTTGCGTAGCGGGAGTTCGTCCTACGAGCAGTACTTC. Translation: CASSLRSGSSSYEQYF.

This clonotype occurred a few times. This rearrangement joins TRBV18 to TRBJ2-2; a possible D gene is TRBD2 (5 bases). The CDR3 runs 15 residues. V was shortened by 1 base and J by 6 bases, with 12 bases between the two germline ends. Germline loops: CDR1 KGHSH, CDR2 LQKENI. The CDR3 DNA is TGTGCCAGCTCACCACAGGGAGTGGTAGCCGGGGAGCTGTTTTTT. Residues: CASSPQGVVAGELFF.

This clonotype occurred many times. This chain joins TRBV6-1 and TRBJ2-7; 12 nucleotides match TRBD2. With V trimmed by 4 bases and J by 5 bases, 6 bases remained unmatched. The CDR3 totals 15 residues. Per germline, CDR1 MNHNS and CDR2 SASEGT. For the CDR3, the DNA is TGTGCCAGCAGTGCCCCGACTAGCGGGAGCGACGAGCAGTACTTC. This sequence encodes CASSAPTSGSDEQYF.

This clonotype has at least ten counts. The V gene is TRBV6-5, the J gene TRBJ1-2; 9 bases match TRBD1. Germline V lookup: CDR1 MNHEY, CDR2 SVGAGI. V was clipped by 2 bases and J by 4 bases; unmatched bases: 2. The CDR3 runs to 14 residues. CDR3 sequence reads: CASSYRGQGYGYTF. The CDR3, as DNA: TGTGCCAGCAGTTACAGGGGACAGGGCTATGGCTACACCTTC.

This clonotype was found many times. This chain uses TRBV9 with TRBJ2-5; TRBD1 is a possible D gene (5 bases). This CDR3 is 15 amino acids long. V was pared by 1 base and J by 2 bases, with 12 bases between. Germline V gene sequence: CDR1 SGDLS, CDR2 YYNGEE. The CDR3 coding sequence is TGTGCCAGCAGCGTAACGGTGGGGCAACAAGAGACCCAGTACTTC. Translated: CASSVTVGQQETQYF.

This clonotype was counted ten times or more. The chain carries TRBV7-9 and TRBJ2-5; D unclear. Trimming cost V 1 base and J 5 bases, with 11 bases left between them. CDR1 is SEHNR and CDR2 is FQNEAQ in the germline V gene (reference sequence). This CDR3 is built from 14 residues. The CDR3 DNA sequence: TGTGCCAGCAGCTTAGAGGCGCGAAGGGAGACCCAGTACTTC. It codes for CASSLEARRETQYF. Complete variable domain (other parts from reference TRBV7-9 and TRBJ2-5): DTGVSQNPRHKITKRGQNVTFRCDPISEHNRLYWYRQTLGQGPEFLTYFQNEAQLEKSRLLSDRFSAERPKGSFSTLEIQRTEQGDSAMYLCASSLEARRETQYFGPGTRLLVL.

Concerning this clonotype itself: Because it lacks the conserved phenylalanine or tryptophan at the end, this CDR3 is likely a read error. The rearrangement uses TRBV20-1 and TRBJ2-3; no definite D call. Germline V gene sequence: CDR1 DFQATT, CDR2 SNEGSKA (reference sequence). The V gene lost 3 bases and the J gene lost 0 bases, with 10 bases spanning the gap. There are 14 residues in the CDR3. The CDR3 region is CSASDQTSTDTQYS. CDR3 nucleotides: TGCAGTGCTAGTGATCAGACTAGCACAGATACGCAGTATTCT.

The chain carries TRBV6-1 and TRBJ2-7; 7 positions agree with TRBD1. Germline V CDR1 and CDR2: MNHNS, SASEGT. Losses at the gene ends were 6 bases for V and 5 bases for J; bases not matched to a gene: 10. CDR3 length equals 14 residues. The CDR3 DNA is TGTGCCAGCAGAATTGACAGGGCGGTCGACGAGCAGTACTTC. Translation gives CASRIDRAVDEQYF.

This clonotype was observed at least ten times. The chain recombines TRBV20-1 with TRBJ2-7, with 7 bases identical to TRBD1. CDR1 and CDR2 (germline): DFQATT, SNEGSKA (reference sequence). Losses at the gene ends were 0 bases for V and 0 bases for J; bases not matched to a gene: 5. CDR3 length: 15 amino acids. CDR3 residues: CSARDGTALSYEQYF. The CDR3 DNA is TGCAGTGCTAGAGATGGGACAGCCCTCTCCTACGAGCAGTACTTC.

The table lists this clonotype with many counts. The CDR3 loop is CASSRARGLSSSYEQYF. The CDR3 DNA reads as TGTGCCAGCAGTCGGGCCCGGGGACTCTCGAGCTCCTACGAGCAGTACTTC. The chain recombines TRBV6-4 with TRBJ2-7; the D gene is possibly TRBD2 (6 bases). The CDR3 has 17 amino acids. Germline V gene sequence: CDR1 MRHNA, CDR2 SNTAGT. The ends were cut back, 5 bases at V and 0 bases at J, with 20 bases in the middle.

The sample holds many counts of this clonotype. V usage is TRBV29-1 and J usage is TRBJ1-1; 10 nucleotides match TRBD1. Per germline, CDR1 SQVTM and CDR2 ANQGSEA. After removal of 6 bases from V and 5 bases from J, the junction contained 6 bases not matched to a gene. This CDR3 spans 13 amino acids. The CDR3 coding sequence is TGCAGCGTAGACAGGGGGCTTGGGACTGAAGCTTTCTTT. Its translation is CSVDRGLGTEAFF.